This TCR beta chain was obtained from a study of cytomegalovirus exposure and HLA in healthy donors. About the research overall: Unique TCR beta sequences numbering 120 million or so came from 150 million to 200 million T cells in an earlier analysis.

The CDR3 runs 14 residues. With 8 bases removed from V and 3 bases from J, the gap between germline ends came to 14 bases. Germline V gene lookup returns CDR1 MNHNS and CDR2 SASEGT. 13 Jbeta primers and 60 Vbeta primers were used for the PCR. TCRdb's table, derived via immunoSEQ multiplex PCR, lists solely in-frame clones and lacks some. Here the sample spans under 150,000 clones, approximately 80% being singletons. The clonotype comes from a woman aged 18-29 years in good health and CMV-seronegative. Sequenced: PBMCs. This chain uses TRBV6-1 with TRBJ1-3; D is possibly TRBD1 (6 bases). CDR3 in DNA: TGTGCCAGCGGGATACAGGGCGGTGGAAACACCATATATTTT. Protein sequence: CASGIQGGGNTIYF.